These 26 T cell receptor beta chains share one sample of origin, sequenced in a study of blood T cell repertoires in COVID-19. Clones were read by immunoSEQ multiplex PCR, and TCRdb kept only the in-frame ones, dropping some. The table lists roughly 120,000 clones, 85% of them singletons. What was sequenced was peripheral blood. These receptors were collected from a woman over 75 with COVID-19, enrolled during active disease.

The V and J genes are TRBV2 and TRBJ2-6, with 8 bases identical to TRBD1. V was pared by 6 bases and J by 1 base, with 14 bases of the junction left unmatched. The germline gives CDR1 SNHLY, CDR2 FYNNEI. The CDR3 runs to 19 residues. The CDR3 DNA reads TGTGCCAGCAGAGATGCAATCGGGACAGGTCCATCTGGGGCCAACGTCCTGACTTTC. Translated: CASRDAIGTGPSGANVLTF.

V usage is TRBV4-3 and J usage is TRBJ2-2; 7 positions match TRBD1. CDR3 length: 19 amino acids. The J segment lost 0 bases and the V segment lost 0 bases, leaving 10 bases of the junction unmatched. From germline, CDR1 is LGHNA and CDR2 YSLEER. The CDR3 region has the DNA TGCGCCAGCAGCCAAGAGGGACAGTTGGGGTTCGCGAACACCGGGGAGCTGTTTTTT. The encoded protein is CASSQEGQLGFANTGELFF.

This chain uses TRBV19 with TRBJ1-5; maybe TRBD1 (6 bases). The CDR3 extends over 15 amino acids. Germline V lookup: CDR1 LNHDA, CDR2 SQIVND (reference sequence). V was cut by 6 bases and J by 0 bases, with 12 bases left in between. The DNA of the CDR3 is TGTGCCAGTAGAACGACAGGACATAGCAATCAGCCCCAGCATTTT. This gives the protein CASRTTGHSNQPQHF.

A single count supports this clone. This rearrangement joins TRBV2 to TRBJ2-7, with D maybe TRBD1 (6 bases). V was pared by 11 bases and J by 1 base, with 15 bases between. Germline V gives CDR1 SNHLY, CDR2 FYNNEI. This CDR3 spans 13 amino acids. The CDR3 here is CAALGDTSYEQYF. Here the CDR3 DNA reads TGTGCCGCCCTTGGGGACACATCCTACGAGCAGTACTTC.

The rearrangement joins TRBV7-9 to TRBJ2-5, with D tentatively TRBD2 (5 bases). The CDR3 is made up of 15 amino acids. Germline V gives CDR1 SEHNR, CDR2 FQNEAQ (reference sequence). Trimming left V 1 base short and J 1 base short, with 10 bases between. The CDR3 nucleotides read TGTGCCAGCAGCTTAGATCGGCTAGCCCAAGAGACCCAGTACTTC. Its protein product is CASSLDRLAQETQYF.

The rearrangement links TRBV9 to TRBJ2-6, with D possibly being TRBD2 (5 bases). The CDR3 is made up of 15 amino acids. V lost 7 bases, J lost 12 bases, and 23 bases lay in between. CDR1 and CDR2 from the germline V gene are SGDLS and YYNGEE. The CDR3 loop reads CASGESAGSAGVLTF. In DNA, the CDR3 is TGTGCCAGCGGGGAGTCCGCGGGCTCTGCAGGCGTCCTGACTTTC. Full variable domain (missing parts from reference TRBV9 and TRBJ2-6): DSGVTQTPKHLITATGQRVTLRCSPRSGDLSVYWYQQSLDQGLQFLIQYYNGEERAKGNILERFSAQQFPDLHSELNLSSLELGDSALYFCASGESAGSAGVLTFGAGSRLTVL.

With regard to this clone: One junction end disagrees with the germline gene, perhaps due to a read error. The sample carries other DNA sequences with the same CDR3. The CDR3 loop reads CASSLAGGNTDTQYF. CDR3 DNA: TGTGCCAGCAGCCTAGCGGGAGGGAACACAGATACGCAGTATTTT. The chain couples TRBV11-1 to TRBJ2-3; TRBD2 aligns across 12 bases. CDR3 length: 15 residues. Germline loops: CDR1 SGHAT, CDR2 FQDESV (reference sequence). The complete variable domain, with remaining parts taken from reference TRBV11-1 and TRBJ2-3, reads EAEVAQSPRYKITEKSQAVAFWCDPISGHATLYWYRQILGQGPELLVQFQDESVVDDSQLPKDRFSAERLKGVDSTLKIQPAELGDSAMYLCASSLAGGNTDTQYFGPGTRLTVL.

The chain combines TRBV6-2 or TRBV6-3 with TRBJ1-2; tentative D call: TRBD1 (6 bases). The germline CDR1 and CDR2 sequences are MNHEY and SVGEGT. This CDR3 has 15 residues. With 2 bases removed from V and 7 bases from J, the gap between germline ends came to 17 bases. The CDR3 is CASSYDHRAEPGYTF. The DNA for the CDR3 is TGTGCCAGCAGTTACGATCACAGGGCGGAGCCTGGCTACACCTTC.

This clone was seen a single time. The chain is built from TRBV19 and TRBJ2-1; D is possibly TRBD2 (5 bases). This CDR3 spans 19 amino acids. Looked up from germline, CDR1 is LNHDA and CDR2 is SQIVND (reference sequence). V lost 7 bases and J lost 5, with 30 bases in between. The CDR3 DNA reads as TGTGCCAGTACCCTGCTACCTGGGCGAGCGGCGAATCGGGACAATGAGCAGTTCTTC. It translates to CASTLLPGRAANRDNEQFF.

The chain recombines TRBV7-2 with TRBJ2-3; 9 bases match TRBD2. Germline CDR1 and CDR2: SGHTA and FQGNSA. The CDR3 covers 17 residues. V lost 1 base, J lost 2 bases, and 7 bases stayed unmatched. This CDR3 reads CASSLGPLAGFTDTQYF. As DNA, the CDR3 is TGTGCCAGCAGCTTAGGCCCCCTAGCGGGGTTCACAGATACGCAGTATTTT.

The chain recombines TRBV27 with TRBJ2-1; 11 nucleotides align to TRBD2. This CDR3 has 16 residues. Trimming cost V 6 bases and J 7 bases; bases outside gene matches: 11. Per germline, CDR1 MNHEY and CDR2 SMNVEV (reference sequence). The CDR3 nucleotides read TGTGCCAGCAGCCCAATCGGGGCTAGCGGGAGGAATGAGCAGTTCTTC. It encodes CASSPIGASGRNEQFF.

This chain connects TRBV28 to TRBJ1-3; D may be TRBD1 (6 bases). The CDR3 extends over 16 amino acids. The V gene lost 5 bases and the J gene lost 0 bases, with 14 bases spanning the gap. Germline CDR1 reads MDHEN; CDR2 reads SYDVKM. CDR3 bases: TGTGCCAGCAGTCGGGGGGGGGCAACCTCTGGAAACACCATATATTTT. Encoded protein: CASSRGGATSGNTIYF.

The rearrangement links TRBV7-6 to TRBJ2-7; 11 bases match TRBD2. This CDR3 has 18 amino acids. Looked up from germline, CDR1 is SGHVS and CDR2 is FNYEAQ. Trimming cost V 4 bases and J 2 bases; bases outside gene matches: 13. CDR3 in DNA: TGTGCCAGCAGCTATAGTCCTAGCGGGAGGAGTAGGGCCTACGAGCAGTACTTC. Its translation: CASSYSPSGRSRAYEQYF. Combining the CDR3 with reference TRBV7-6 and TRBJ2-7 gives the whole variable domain GAGVSQSPRYKVTKRGQDVALRCDPISGHVSLYWYRQALGQGPEFLTYFNYEAQQDKSGLPNDRFSAERPEGSISTLTIQRTEQRDSAMYRCASSYSPSGRSRAYEQYFGPGTRLTVT.

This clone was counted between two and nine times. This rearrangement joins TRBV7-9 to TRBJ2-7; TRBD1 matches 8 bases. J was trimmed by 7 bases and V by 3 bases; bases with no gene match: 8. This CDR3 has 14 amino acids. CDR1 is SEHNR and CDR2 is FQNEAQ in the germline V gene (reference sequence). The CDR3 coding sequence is TGTGCCAGCAGCTTGGGAGACAGGGGTGTGGAGCAGTACTTC. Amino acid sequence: CASSLGDRGVEQYF.

In DNA, the CDR3 is TGTGCCAGCAGCTTAACAGGGCGGACCGGGGAGCTGTTTTTT. As protein: CASSLTGRTGELFF. This chain joins TRBV11-3 and TRBJ2-2, with D possibly being TRBD1 (6 bases). The CDR3 sequence is 14 residues long. The germline gives CDR1 SGHNT, CDR2 YENEEA. Trimming shortened V by 2 bases and J by 5 bases, and 9 bases separated the two germline ends.

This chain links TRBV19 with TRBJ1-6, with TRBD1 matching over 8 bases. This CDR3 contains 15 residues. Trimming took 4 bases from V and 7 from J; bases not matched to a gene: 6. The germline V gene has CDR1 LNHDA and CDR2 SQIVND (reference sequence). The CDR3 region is CASSTFGQGNSPLHF. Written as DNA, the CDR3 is TGTGCCAGTAGTACCTTCGGACAGGGAAATTCACCCCTCCACTTT.

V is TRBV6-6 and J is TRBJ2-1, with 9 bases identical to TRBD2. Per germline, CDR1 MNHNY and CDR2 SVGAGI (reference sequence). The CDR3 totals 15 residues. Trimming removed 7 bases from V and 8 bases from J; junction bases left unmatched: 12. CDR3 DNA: TGTGCCAGCACCGATATCCCGGGACTAGCCGATGAGCAGTTCTTC. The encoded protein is CASTDIPGLADEQFF.

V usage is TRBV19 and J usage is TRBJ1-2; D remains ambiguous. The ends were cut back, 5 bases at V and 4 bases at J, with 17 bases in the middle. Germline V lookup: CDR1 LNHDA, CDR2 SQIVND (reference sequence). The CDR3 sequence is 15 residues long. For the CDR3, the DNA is TGTGCCAGTAGTTATACACCGGTGGAGGGCTATGGCTACACCTTC. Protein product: CASSYTPVEGYGYTF.

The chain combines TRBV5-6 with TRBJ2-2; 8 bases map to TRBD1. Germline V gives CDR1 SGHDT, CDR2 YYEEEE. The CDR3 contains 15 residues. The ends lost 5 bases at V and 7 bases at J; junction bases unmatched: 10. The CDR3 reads CASSAGTGGFGELFF. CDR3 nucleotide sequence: TGTGCCAGCAGTGCCGGGACAGGAGGTTTCGGGGAGCTGTTTTTT.

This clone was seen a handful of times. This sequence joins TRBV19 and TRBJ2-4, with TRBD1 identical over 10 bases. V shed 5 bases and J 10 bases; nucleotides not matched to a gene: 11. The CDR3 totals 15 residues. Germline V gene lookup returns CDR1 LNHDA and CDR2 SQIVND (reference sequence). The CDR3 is CASSRGGTGVRIQYF. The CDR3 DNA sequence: TGTGCCAGTAGTCGTGGAGGGACAGGGGTGAGGATTCAGTACTTC.

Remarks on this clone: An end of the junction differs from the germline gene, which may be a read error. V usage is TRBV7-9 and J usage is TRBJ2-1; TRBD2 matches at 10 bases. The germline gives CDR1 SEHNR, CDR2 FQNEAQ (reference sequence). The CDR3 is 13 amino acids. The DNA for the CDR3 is TGTGCCAGCAGGTTAGCGGGAGGTAATGAGCAGTTCTTC. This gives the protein CASRLAGGNEQFF.

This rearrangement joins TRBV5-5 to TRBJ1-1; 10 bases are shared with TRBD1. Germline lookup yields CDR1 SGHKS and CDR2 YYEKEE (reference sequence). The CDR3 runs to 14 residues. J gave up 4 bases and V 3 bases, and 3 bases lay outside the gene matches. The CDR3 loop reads CASSWTGGSTEAFF. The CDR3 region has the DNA TGTGCCAGCAGCTGGACAGGGGGGAGCACTGAAGCTTTCTTT.

The CDR3 loop reads CASSLHGGRYEQYF. The CDR3 coding sequence is TGTGCCAGCAGCTTGCATGGGGGCCGCTACGAGCAGTACTTC. The chain links TRBV5-6 to TRBJ2-7; TRBD1 might be the D (6 bases). Germline loops: CDR1 SGHDT, CDR2 YYEEEE. V lost 1 base and J lost 3, with 11 bases in between. The CDR3 covers 14 residues.

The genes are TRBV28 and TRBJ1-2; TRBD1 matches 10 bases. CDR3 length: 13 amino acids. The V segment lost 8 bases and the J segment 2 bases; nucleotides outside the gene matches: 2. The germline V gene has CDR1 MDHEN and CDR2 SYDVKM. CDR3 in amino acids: CASGDRGNYGYTF. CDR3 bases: TGTGCCAGCGGGGACAGGGGAAACTATGGCTACACCTTC.

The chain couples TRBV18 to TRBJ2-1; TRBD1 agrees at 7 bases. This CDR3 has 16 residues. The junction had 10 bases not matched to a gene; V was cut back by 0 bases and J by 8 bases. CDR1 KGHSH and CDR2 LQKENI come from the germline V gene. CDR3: CASSPPGRGRGYEQFF. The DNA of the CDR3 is TGTGCCAGCTCACCACCGGGAAGGGGGCGCGGCTATGAGCAGTTCTTC.

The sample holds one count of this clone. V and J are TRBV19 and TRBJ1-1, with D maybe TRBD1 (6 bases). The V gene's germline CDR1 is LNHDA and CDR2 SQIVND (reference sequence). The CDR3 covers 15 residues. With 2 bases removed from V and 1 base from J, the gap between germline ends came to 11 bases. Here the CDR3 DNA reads TGTGCCAGTAGTATATCGTTCAGGGGGAACACTGAAGCTTTCTTT. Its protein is CASSISFRGNTEAFF.